This T cell receptor (beta chain) was sequenced during a study of blood T cell repertoires in COVID-19. Study-level information: PBMCs, B-cell-depleted T cells, or T cells provided the cDNA or gDNA that made up the material.

Original processing notes: Amplification with reference gene primers provided the estimates of nucleated cell counts. Here immunoSEQ multiplex PCR was the method, and the copy in TCRdb shows in-frame clones only, minus some. The V and J calls and clone size come from that table; D and trimming were worked out from the DNA. The sample contains tens of thousands of clones, 80% to 90% of which appear only once. CDR1 and CDR2 (germline): MGHRA, YSYEKL. The CDR3 extends over 17 amino acids. The J segment lost 6 bases and the V segment lost 0 bases, leaving 8 bases of the junction unmatched. The source material was peripheral blood. The TCR was taken from a human donor with active COVID-19. The donor label of this sample is uncertain. The rearrangement joins TRBV4-1 to TRBJ1-1; 12 bases line up with TRBD1. CDR3 region: CASSQDLYGTGGPEAFF. CDR3 bases: TGCGCCAGCAGCCAAGATCTGTACGGGACAGGGGGCCCTGAAGCTTTCTTT.